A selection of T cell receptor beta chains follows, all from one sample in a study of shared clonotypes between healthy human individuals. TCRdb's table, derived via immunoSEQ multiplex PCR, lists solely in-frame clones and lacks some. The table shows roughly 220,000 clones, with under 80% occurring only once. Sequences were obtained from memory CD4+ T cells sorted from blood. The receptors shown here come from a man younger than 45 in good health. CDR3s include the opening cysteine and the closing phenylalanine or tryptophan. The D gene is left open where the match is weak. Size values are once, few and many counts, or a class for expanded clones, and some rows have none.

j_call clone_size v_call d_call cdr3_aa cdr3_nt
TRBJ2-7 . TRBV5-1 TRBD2 CASNKDGLAGGEQYF TGCGCCAGCAACAAAGATGGACTAGCGGGAGGAGAGCAGTACTTC
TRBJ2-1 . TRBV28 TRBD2 CASRGSGASSYNEQFF TGTGCCAGCAGGGGTAGCGGGGCGAGCTCCTACAATGAGCAGTTCTTC
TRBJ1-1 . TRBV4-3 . CASSQATGRGAEAFF TGCGCCAGCAGCCAAGCGACAGGCCGAGGGGCTGAAGCTTTCTTT
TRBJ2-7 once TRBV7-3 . CASSVGRGYEQYF TGTGCCAGCAGCGTCGGAAGGGGCTACGAGCAGTACTTC
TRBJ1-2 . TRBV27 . CASRGQLNYGYTF TGTGCCAGCAGAGGACAACTTAACTATGGCTACACCTTC
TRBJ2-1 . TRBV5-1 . CASSTESELTYNEQFF TGCGCCAGCAGCACAGAGAGCGAGCTCACCTACAATGAGCAGTTCTTC
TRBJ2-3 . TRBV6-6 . CASSNPDTQYF TGTGCCAGCAGTAACCCAGATACGCAGTATTTT
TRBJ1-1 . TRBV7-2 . CASSLVNRVMNTEAFF TGTGCCAGCAGCTTAGTGAACAGGGTTATGAACACTGAAGCTTTCTTT
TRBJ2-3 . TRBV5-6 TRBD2 CASSSTSGRVGDTQYF TGTGCCAGCAGCTCGACTAGCGGGAGGGTTGGGGATACGCAGTATTTT
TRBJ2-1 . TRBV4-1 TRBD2 CASSQDRGTSGRGEQFF TGCGCCAGCAGCCAAGACCGAGGGACTAGCGGGAGAGGTGAGCAGTTCTTC
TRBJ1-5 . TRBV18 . CASSPGQNQPQHF TGTGCCAGCTCACCGGGTCAGAATCAGCCCCAGCATTTT
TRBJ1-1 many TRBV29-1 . CSVERWVGTEAFF TGCAGCGTTGAACGATGGGTCGGCACTGAAGCTTTCTTT
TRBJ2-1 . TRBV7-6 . CASSLESGRPTLGQFF TGTGCCAGCAGCTTGGAAAGCGGGCGCCCTACCCTAGGGCAGTTCTTC
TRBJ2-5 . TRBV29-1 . CSVPPRGLHYKETQYF TGCAGCGTCCCCCCCCGGGGACTGCATTACAAAGAGACCCAGTACTTC
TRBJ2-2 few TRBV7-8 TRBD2 CASSARALAGGPPGELFF TGTGCCAGCAGCGCCCGCGCCCTAGCGGGAGGCCCCCCCGGGGAGCTGTTTTTT
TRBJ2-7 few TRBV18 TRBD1 CASSPTGGPYEQYF TGTGCCAGCTCACCCACAGGGGGCCCCTACGAGCAGTACTTC
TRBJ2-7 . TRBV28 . CASRGGGWEQYF TGTGCCAGCAGAGGGGGGGGATGGGAGCAGTACTTC
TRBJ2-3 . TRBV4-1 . CASSQAEGTDTQYF TGCGCCAGCAGCCAAGCGGAGGGTACAGATACGCAGTATTTT
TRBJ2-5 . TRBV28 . CASSLQYQETQYF TGTGCCAGCAGTCTTCAGTACCAAGAGACCCAGTACTTC
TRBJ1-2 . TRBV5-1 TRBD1 CASSKDRDGYTF TGCGCCAGCAGCAAAGACAGGGATGGCTACACCTTC
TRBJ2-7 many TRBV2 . CASRDTYEQYF TGTGCCAGCAGGGACACCTACGAGCAGTACTTC
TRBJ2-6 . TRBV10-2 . CASQEGGMGGANVLTF TGCGCCTCACAAGAAGGGGGGATGGGAGGGGCCAACGTCCTGACTTTC
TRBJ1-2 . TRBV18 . CASSLSGRDNGYTF TGTGCCAGCTCACTCTCGGGCAGGGACAATGGCTACACCTTC
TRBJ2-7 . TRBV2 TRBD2 CASSEGWRWGAGGYFYEQYF TGTGCCAGCAGTGAAGGCTGGAGGTGGGGAGCGGGAGGCTATTTTTACGAGCAGTACTTC
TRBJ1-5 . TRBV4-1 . CASSQDWRGIRNQPQHF TGCGCCAGCAGCCAAGATTGGAGGGGTATAAGAAATCAGCCCCAGCATTTT
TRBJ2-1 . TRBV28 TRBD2 CASSLWTGGDGLFF TGTGCCAGCAGCCTCTGGACTGGGGGGGATGGGCTGTTCTTC
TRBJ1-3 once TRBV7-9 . CASSLRQPGPPGNTIYF TGTGCCAGCAGCTTACGTCAGCCCGGGCCCCCTGGAAACACCATATATTTT
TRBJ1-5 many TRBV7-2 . CASSIRGNQPQHF TGTGCCAGCAGCATCAGGGGCAATCAGCCCCAGCATTTT
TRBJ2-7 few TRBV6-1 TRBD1 CASRQDRGTNEQYF TGTGCCAGCAGGCAGGACAGGGGAACCAACGAGCAGTACTTC
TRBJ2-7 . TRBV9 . CASSAENLSQQYF TGTGCCAGCAGCGCCGAAAACCTCTCTCAGCAGTACTTC
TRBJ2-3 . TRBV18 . CASSPVQGLDTQYF TGTGCCAGCTCACCTGTACAGGGACTTGATACGCAGTATTTT
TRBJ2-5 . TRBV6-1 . CASSDTSPPRETQYF TGTGCCAGCAGTGACACTTCACCGCCACGGGAGACCCAGTACTTC
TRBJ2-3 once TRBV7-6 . CASSLGPGPRFF TGTGCCAGCAGCTTAGGCCCGGGACCCCGTTTTTTT
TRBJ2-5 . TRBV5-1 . CASKINGVQETQYF TGCGCCAGCAAGATTAACGGGGTACAAGAGACCCAGTACTTC
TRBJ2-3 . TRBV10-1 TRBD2 CASSGGLAGSADTQYF TGCGCCAGCAGTGGTGGACTAGCGGGTTCGGCAGATACGCAGTATTTT
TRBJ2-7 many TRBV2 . CASSVTRDSTPEQYF TGTGCCAGCAGCGTAACCCGGGACTCGACTCCCGAGCAGTACTTC
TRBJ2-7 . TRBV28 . CASTSQSYEQYF TGTGCCAGCACCTCTCAATCCTACGAGCAGTACTTC
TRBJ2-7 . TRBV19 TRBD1 CASSFPGTGRDEQYF TGTGCCAGTAGTTTTCCCGGGACAGGGCGGGACGAGCAGTACTTC
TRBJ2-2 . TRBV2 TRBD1 CASSGQVNTGELFF TGTGCCAGCAGCGGACAGGTGAACACCGGGGAGCTGTTTTTT
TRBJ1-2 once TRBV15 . CATSQPRGYGYTF TGTGCCACCAGCCAACCAAGGGGCTATGGCTACACCTTC
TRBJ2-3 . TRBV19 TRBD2 CASRGGLAGDTQYF TGTGCCAGTAGGGGCGGACTAGCGGGGGATACGCAGTATTTT
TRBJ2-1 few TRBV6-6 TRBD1 CASSQIGGRAYNEQFF TGTGCCAGCAGCCAAATAGGGGGCCGGGCCTACAATGAGCAGTTCTTC
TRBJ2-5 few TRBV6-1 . CASSQTGLPGETQYF TGTGCCAGCAGTCAAACGGGACTCCCGGGGGAGACCCAGTACTTC
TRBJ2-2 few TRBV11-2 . CASSRLSGPMAGELFF TGTGCCAGCAGCCGCCTGTCGGGTCCGATGGCCGGGGAGCTGTTTTTT
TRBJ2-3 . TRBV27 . CASSLSRRGVKVNTQYF TGTGCCAGCAGTTTATCGAGAAGGGGGGTCAAAGTTAATACGCAGTATTTT
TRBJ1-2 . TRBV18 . CASSPSRGDYGYTF TGTGCCAGCTCCCCATCGCGGGGAGACTATGGCTACACCTTC
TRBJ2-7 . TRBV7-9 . CASSLFSAYEQYF TGTGCCAGCAGCTTGTTTTCTGCCTACGAGCAGTACTTC
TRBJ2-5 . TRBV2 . CASSVLTGLSGQYF TGTGCCAGCAGTGTTCTAACAGGATTAAGCGGCCAGTACTTC
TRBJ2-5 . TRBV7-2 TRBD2 CASSPVAGYETQYF TGTGCCAGCAGCCCAGTAGCGGGATATGAGACCCAGTACTTC
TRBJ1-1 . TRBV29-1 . CSVSRGAGAFF TGCAGCGTTAGCCGGGGGGCTGGAGCTTTCTTT
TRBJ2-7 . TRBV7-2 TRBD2 CASSSGLPYEQYF TGTGCCAGCAGCTCGGGACTACCCTACGAGCAGTACTTC
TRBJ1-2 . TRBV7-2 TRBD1 CASSPGQGAGYGYTF TGTGCCAGCAGCCCAGGACAGGGGGCTGGCTATGGCTACACCTTC
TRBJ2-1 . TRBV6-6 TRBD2 CASSTGTTNEQFF TGTGCCAGCAGTACCGGGACTACCAATGAGCAGTTCTTC
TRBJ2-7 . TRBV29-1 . CSVELHEGQYF TGCAGCGTTGAACTCCACGAGGGGCAGTACTTC
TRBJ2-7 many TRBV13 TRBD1 CASSRGQLSYEQYF TGTGCCAGCAGCCGGGGACAGCTCTCCTACGAGCAGTACTTC
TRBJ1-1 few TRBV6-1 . CASTQGQAVNTEAFF TGTGCCAGCACTCAAGGCCAAGCTGTGAACACTGAAGCTTTCTTT